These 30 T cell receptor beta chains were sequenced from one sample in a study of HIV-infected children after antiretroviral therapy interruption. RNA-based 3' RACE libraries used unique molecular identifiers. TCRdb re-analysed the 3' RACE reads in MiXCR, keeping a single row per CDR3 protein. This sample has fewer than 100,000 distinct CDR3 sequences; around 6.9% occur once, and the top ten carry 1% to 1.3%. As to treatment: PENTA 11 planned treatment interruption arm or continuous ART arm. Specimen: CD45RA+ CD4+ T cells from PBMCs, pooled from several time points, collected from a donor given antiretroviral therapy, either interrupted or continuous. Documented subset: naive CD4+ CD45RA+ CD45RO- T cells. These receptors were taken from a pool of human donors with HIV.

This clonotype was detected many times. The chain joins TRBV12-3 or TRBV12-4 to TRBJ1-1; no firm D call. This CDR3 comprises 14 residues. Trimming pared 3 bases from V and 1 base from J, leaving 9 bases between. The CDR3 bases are TGTGCCAGCAGTTTCGGACGGAGGAACACTGAAGCTTTCTTT. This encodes CASSFGRRNTEAFF.

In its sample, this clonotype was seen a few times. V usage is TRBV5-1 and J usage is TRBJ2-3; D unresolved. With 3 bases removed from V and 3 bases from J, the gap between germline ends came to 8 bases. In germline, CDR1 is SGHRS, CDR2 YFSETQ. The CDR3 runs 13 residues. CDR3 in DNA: TGCGCCAGCAGCTCTCTTTGGACAGATACGCAGTATTTT. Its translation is CASSSLWTDTQYF.

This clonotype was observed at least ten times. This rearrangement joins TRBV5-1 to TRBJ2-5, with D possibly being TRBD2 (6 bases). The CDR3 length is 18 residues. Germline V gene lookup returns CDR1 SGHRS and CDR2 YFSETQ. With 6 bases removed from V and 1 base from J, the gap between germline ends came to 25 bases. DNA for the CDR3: TGCGCCAGCACGCGCCGGGACTCCTCTTACCTCGGCCAAGAGACCCAGTACTTC. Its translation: CASTRRDSSYLGQETQYF.

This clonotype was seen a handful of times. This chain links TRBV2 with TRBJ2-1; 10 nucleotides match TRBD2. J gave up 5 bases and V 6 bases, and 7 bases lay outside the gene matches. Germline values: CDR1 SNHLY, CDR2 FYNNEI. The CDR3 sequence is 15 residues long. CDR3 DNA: TGTGCCAGCAGCGAAACTAGCGGGGTGAACAATGAGCAGTTCTTC. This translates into CASSETSGVNNEQFF.

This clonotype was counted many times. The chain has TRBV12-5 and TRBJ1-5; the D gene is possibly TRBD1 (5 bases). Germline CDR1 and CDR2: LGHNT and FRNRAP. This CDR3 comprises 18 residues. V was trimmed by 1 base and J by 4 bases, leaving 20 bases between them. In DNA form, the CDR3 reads TGTGCTAGTGGTTTGGCCCCCGTCTTACAGGAAATAAATCAGCCCCAGCATTTT. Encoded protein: CASGLAPVLQEINQPQHF.

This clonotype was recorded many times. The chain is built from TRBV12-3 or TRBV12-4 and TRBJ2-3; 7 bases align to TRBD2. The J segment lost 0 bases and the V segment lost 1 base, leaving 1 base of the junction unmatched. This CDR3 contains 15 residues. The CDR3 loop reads CASSLGGRSTDTQYF. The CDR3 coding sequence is TGTGCCAGCAGTTTAGGCGGGAGAAGCACAGATACGCAGTATTTT.

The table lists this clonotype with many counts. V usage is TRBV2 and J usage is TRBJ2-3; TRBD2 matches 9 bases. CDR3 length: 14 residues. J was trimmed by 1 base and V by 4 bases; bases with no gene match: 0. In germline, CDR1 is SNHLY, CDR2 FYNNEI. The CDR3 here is CASSGLAGTDTQYF. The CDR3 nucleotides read TGTGCCAGCAGTGGACTAGCGGGCACAGATACGCAGTATTTT.

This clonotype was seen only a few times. CDR3 DNA: TGTGCCAGCAGTCAAACGGGCGGCGGATTCAATCAGCCCCAGCATTTT. Its protein is CASSQTGGGFNQPQHF. This chain links TRBV2 with TRBJ1-5; D is uncertain. Deletions cut 5 bases from V and 3 bases from J, with 17 bases between. Germline V gene data show CDR1 as SNHLY and CDR2 as FYNNEI. This CDR3 has 16 amino acids. Full variable domain (rest looked up from reference TRBV2 and TRBJ1-5): EPEVTQTPSHQVTQMGQEVILRCVPISNHLYFYWYRQILGQKVEFLVSFYNNEISEKSEIFDDQFSVERPDGSNFTLKIRSTKLEDSAMYFCASSQTGGGFNQPQHFGDGTRLSIL.

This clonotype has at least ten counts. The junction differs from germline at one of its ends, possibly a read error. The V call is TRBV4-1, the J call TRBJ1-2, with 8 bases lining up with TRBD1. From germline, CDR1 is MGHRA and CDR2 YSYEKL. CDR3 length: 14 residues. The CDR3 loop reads CASSQDGAGGEYHF. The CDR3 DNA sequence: TGCGCCAGCAGCCAAGATGGGGCAGGGGGCGAGTACCACTTC.

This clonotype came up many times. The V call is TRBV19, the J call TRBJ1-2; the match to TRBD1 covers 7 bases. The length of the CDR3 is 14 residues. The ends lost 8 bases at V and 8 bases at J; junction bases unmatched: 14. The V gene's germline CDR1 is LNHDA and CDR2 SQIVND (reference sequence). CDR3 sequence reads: CASDITGVTQGYTF. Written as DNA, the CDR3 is TGTGCCAGTGATATTACAGGGGTAACTCAAGGCTACACCTTC.

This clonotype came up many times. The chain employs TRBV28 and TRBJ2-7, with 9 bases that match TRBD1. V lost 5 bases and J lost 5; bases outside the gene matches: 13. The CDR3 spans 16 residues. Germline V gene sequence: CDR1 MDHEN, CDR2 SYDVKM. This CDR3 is CASSETGTGNFHEQYF. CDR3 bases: TGTGCCAGCAGTGAAACCGGGACAGGGAACTTCCACGAGCAGTACTTC.

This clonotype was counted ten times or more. Here the CDR3 reads CASSYSVGLNTDTQYF. For the CDR3, the DNA is TGTGCCAGCAGTTACTCCGTCGGACTAAACACAGATACGCAGTATTTT. The gene calls are TRBV6-2 or TRBV6-3 and TRBJ2-3, with TRBD2 as a possible D gene (6 bases). Per the germline V gene, CDR1 is MNHEY and CDR2 is SVGEGT. The CDR3 sequence is 16 residues long. V lost 0 bases to trimming and J lost 2 bases, with 12 bases between them.

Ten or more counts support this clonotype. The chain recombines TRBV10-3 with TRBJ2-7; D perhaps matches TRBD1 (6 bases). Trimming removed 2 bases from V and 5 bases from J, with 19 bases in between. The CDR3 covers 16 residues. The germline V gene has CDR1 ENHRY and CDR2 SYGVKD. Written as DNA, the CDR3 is TGTGCCATCAGTGAGATCTTTTTGGCAGGGGCCCACGAGCAGTACTTC. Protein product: CAISEIFLAGAHEQYF.

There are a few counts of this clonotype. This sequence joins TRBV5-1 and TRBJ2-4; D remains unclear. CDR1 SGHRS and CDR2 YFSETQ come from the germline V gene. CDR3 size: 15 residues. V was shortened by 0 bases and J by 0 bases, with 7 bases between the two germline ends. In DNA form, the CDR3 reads TGCGCCAGCAGCTTGGGCCAGTTAGCCAAAAACATTCAGTACTTC. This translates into CASSLGQLAKNIQYF. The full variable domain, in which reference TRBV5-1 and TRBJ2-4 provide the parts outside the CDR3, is KAGVTQTPRYLIKTRGQQVTLSCSPISGHRSVSWYQQTPGQGLQFLFEYFSETQRNKGNFPGRFSGRQFSNSRSEMNVSTLELGDSALYLCASSLGQLAKNIQYFGAGTRLSVL.

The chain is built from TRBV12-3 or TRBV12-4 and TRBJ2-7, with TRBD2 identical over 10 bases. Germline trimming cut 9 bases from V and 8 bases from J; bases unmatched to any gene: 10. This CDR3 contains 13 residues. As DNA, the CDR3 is TGTGCCAGTTTAGGGTCTAGCGGGAGCAAGCAGTACTTC. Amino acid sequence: CASLGSSGSKQYF.

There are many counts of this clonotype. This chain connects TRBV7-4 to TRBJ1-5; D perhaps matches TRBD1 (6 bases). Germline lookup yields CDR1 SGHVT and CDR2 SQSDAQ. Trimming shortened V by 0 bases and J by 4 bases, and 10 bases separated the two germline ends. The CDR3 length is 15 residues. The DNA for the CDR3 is TGTGCCAGCAGCTTAGCAGACAGGTTTAATCAGCCCCAGCATTTT. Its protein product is CASSLADRFNQPQHF.

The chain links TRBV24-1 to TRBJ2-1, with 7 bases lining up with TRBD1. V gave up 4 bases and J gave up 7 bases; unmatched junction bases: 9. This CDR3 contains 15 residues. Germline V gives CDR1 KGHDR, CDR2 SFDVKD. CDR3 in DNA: TGTGCCACCAGTGACGCGGACAGGTTTGGGAATGAGCAGTTCTTC. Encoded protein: CATSDADRFGNEQFF.

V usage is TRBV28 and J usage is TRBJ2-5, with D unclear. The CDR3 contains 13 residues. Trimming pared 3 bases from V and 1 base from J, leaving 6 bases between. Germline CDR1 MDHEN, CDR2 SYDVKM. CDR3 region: CASSFYSQETQYF. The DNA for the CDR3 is TGTGCCAGCAGTTTCTACAGCCAAGAGACCCAGTACTTC.

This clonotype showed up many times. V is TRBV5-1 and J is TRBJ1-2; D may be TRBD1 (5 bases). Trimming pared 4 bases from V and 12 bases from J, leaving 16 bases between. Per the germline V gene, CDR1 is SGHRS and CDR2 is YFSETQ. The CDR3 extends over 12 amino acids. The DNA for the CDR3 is TGCGCCAGCAGCGCGGGGGGAGAGATGGACACCTTC. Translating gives CASSAGGEMDTF.

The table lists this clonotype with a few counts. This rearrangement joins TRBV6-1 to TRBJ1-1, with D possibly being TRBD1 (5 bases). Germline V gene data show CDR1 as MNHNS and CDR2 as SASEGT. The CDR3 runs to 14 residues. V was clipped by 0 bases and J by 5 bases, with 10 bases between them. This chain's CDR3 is CASSEAGGLTEAFF. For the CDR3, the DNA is TGTGCCAGCAGTGAAGCGGGGGGATTAACTGAAGCTTTCTTT.

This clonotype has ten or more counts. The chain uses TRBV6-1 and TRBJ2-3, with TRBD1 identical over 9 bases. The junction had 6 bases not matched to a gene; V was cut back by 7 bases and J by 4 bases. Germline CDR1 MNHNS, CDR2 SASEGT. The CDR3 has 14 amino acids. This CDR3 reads CASTRDRGADTQYF. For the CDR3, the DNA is TGTGCCAGCACACGAGACAGGGGGGCAGATACGCAGTATTTT.

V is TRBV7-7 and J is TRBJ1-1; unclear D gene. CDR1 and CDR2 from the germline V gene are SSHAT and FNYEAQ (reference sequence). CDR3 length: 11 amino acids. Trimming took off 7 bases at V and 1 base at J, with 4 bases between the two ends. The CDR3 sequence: CASIANTEAFF. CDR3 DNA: TGTGCCAGCATCGCGAACACTGAAGCTTTCTTT.

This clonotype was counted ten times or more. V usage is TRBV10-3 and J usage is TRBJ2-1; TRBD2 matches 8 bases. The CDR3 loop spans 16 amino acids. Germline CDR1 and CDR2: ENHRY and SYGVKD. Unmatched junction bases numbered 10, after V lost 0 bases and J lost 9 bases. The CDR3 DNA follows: TGTGCCATCAGTGAGTCGTCTATGACTAGCGCGGGTGAGCAGTTCTTC. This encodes CAISESSMTSAGEQFF.

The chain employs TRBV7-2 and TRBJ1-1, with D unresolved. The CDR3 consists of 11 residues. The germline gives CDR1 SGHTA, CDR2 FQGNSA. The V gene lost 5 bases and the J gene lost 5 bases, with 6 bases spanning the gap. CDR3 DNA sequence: TGTGCCAGCAGCCTACAGACTGAAGCTTTCTTT. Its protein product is CASSLQTEAFF.

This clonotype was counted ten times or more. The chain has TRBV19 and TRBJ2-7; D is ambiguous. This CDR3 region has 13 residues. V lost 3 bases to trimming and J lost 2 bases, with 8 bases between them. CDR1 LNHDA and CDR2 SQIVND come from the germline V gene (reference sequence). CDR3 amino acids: CASSISSAYEQYF. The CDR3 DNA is TGTGCCAGTAGTATCTCGTCCGCCTACGAGCAGTACTTC. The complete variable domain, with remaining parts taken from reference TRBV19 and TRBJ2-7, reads DGGITQSPKYLFRKEGQNVTLSCEQNLNHDAMYWYRQDPGQGLRLIYYSQIVNDFQKGDIAEGYSVSREKKESFPLTVTSAQKNPTAFYLCASSISSAYEQYFGPGTRLTVT.

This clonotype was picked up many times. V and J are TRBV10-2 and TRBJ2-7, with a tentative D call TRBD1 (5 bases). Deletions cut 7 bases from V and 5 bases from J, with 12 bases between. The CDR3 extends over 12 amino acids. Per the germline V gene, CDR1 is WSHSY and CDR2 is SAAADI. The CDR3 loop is CASTDTLHEQYF. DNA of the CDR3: TGCGCCAGCACGGACACTCTTCACGAGCAGTACTTC.

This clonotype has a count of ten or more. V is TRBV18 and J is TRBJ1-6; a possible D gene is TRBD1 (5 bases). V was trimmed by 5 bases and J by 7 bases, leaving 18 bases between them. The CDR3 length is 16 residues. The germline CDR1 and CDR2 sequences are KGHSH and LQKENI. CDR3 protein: CASSERGTLGNSPLHF. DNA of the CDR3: TGTGCCAGCTCAGAACGAGGGACCCTGGGGAATTCACCCCTCCACTTT.

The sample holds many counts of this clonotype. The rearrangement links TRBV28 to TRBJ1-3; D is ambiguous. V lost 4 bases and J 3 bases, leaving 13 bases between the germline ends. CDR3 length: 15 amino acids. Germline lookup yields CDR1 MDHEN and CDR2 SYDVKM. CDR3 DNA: TGTGCCAGCAGTTCTCGACCGTTCCTTGGAAACACCATATATTTT. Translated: CASSSRPFLGNTIYF.

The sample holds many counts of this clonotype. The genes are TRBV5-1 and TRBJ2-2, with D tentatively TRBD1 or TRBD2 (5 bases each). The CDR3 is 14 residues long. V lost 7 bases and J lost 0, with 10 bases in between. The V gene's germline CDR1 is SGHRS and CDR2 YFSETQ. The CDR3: CASYQGANTGELFF. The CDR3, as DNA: TGCGCCAGCTACCAGGGAGCGAACACCGGGGAGCTGTTTTTT.

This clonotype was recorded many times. The CDR3 nucleotides are TGTGCCAGCAGCAAAGGCGAGGATTCCTACGAGCAGTACTTC. This sequence encodes CASSKGEDSYEQYF. The chain links TRBV21-1 to TRBJ2-7. TRBV21-1 is noted as a pseudogene. The CDR3 has 14 residues.